This T cell receptor (beta chain) was sequenced in a study of blood T cells in healthy people across ages (dated by TCRdb to between 2014 and 2016). Background for the entire study: In model experiments, template switching captured about one uniquely barcoded TCR beta cDNA molecule for every two T cells. Age-related changes in TCR beta repertoire diversity were measured in the study by deep sequencing normalized with unique cDNA molecular identifiers. Four age groups were formed from the donors: young (average 16 years), middle-aged (approximately 40), aged (approximately 60) and long-lived (82). To avoid experimental bias, donors of different ages were randomly spread across the sequencing lanes. Two additional independent replicas of 1 million unique cDNA reads from the same blood draw were analyzed for two donors (one aged 18 to 30 and one aged 80 or older).

Results the study describes overall, beyond this receptor: Conclusive comparison of naive and antigen-experienced compartments was prevented by the profiling of bulk unsorted PBMCs. Compared with the aged group, the long-lived group had more naive CD4+ T cells, fewer expanded clones and increased TCR diversity, suggesting age selection. As age increased, observed TCR beta diversity per million T cells dropped in a roughly linear way, and a significant reduction was already evident by age about 40. There was a strong correlation between observed TCR beta diversity and the percentage of naive T cells measured by flow cytometry. Estimates of total diversity based on one million sequenced T cells were regarded as lower bounds and as underestimates. Because donor CMV infection status was unknown, age-related changes in expanded clonotypes were potentially confounded.

As encoded in the germline V gene, CDR1 is SQVTM while CDR2 is ANQGSEA. Including the terminal cysteine and phenylalanine, the CDR3 comprises 13 residues. The only DNA kept is the CDR3, 39 bases in frame from the first base. Relative to germline, V is missing 6 bases and J is missing 4 bases, with 4 bases of the junction outside any gene match. Donors were 30 to 45 systemically healthy Caucasian individuals from Russia aged roughly 6 to 90 years. Each donor gave 8 to 10 milliliters of peripheral blood, collected into EDTA-treated Vacutainer tubes. Ficoll-Paque density-gradient centrifugation was used to isolate PBMCs, with at least 7 million per sample. Trizol reagent was used to extract total RNA from PBMCs, with at least 6 micrograms per sample. For every donor, flow cytometry on a PBMC aliquot measured the percentage of naive CD45RAhigh/CD27high T cells. On this clonotype: This receptor's antigen is unknown. Qualities for individual bases were not recorded, and no much larger clone is one base off.

Library preparation used 5' RACE. Sequencing took place on an Illumina HiSeq 2500. A second PCR of 7 to 11 cycles was performed with a sample-barcoded 5' primer and a J-beta primer mix. A unique molecular identifier was introduced onto each TCR beta cDNA molecule by a template-switch 5' adaptor carrying 12 random nucleotides. Each sample yielded at least 3 million CDR3-containing paired-end reads. The Mint cDNA synthesis kit, primed by a TRBC-specific oligonucleotide, was used to synthesize first-strand cDNA from all RNA. After uracil-DNA glycosylase treatment, a first 18-cycle PCR used universal primers M1SS and BC2_uni_R on all cDNA. The original methods were these. Normalization of each sample was performed by random selection of 1 million high-quality reads, each carrying a distinct molecular identifier. Instead of being binned into consensus sequences, reads that shared molecular identifiers were thrown out. MiTCR, with a Q25 quality threshold and the strictest error-elimination algorithm, was used for CDR3 identification, clonotype clustering and error correction. Lower-bound total TCR beta diversity was estimated with a nonparametric unseen species model using Euler transformation. Through fastp at Q25 and MiXCR, TCRdb rebuilt clones from the public reads, retaining in-frame beta chains. Entries are consolidated by CDR3 protein sequence, retaining the most common genes and DNA. TCRdb's processing, not the study's, gives the V and J calls here. Across this sample there are a few hundred thousand distinct CDR3 sequences, with roughly half seen only once. The top ten clones comprise approximately 51% of the sample.

The rearrangement joined TRBV29-1 to TRBJ2-1; TRBD1 aligns with 9 central bases. Sequencing was done on a sample of blood. The receptor was derived from a man in his sixties in good health. The nucleotides are TGCAGCGTGGACAGGGGTCCGTACAATGAGCAGTTCTTC. Its amino acids are CSVDRGPYNEQFF.